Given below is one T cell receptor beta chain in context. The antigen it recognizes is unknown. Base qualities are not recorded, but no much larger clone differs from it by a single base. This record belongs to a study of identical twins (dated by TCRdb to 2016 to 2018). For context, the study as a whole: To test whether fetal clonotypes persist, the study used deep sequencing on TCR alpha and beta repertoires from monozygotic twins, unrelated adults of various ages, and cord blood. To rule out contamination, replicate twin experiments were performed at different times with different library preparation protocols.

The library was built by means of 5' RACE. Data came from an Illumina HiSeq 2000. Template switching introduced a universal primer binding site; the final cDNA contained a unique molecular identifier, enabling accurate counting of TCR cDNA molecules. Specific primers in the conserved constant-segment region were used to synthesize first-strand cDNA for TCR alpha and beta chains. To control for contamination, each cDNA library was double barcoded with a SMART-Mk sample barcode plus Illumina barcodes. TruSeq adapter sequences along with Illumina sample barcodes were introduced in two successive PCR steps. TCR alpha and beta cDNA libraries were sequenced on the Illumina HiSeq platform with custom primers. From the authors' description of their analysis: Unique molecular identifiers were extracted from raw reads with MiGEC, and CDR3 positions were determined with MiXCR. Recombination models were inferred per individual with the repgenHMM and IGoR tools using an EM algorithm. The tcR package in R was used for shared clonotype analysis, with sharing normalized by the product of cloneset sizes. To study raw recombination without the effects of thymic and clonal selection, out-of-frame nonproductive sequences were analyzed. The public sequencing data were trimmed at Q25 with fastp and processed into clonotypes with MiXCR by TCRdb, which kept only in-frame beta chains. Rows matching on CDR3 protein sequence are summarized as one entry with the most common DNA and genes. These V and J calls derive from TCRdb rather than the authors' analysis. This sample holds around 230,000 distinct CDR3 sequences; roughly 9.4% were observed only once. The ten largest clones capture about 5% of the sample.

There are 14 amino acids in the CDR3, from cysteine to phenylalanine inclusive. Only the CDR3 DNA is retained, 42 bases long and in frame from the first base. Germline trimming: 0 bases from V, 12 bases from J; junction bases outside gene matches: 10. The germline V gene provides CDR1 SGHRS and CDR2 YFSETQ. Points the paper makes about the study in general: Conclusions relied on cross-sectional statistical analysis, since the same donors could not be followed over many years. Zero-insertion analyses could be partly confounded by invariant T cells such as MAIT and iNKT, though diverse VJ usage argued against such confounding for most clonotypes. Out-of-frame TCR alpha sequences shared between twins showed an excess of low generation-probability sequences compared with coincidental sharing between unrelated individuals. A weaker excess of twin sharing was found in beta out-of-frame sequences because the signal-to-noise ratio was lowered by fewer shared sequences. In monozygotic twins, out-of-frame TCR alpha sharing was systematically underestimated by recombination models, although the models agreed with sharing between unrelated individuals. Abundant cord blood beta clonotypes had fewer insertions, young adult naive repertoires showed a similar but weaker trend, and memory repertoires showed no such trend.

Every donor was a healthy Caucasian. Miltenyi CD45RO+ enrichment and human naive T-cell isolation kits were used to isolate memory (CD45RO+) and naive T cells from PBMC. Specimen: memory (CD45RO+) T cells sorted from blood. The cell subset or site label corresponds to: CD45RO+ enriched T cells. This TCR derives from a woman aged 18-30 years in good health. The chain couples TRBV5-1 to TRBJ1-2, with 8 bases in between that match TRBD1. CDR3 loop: CASSLGFFQGANTF. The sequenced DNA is TGCGCCAGCAGCTTGGGGTTTTTTCAGGGGGCCAACACCTTC.